What follows are 27 T cell receptor beta chains derived from one specimen sequenced in a study of T-cell memory formation after mild COVID-19. A single record per CDR3 protein comes from TCRdb applying MiXCR to the 5' RACE reads. The table shows about 470,000 distinct CDR3 sequences, with 20% to 30% occurring only once. The sequenced sample was PBMCs or a T cell subset sorted from them (not recorded which). These receptors all come from an adult woman who had mild COVID-19 (a few samples of this study predate the infection). Cell type and time point are not known.

The table lists this clonotype with a few counts. The chain couples TRBV29-1 to TRBJ2-1, with TRBD2 matching over 11 bases. The germline gives CDR1 SQVTM, CDR2 ANQGSEA. The CDR3 runs 15 residues. With V trimmed by 5 bases and J by 7 bases, 10 bases remained unmatched. The DNA of the CDR3 is TGCAGCGTTCTCATAGCGGGGGGGCCCCGTAATGAGCAGTTCTTC. Translated: CSVLIAGGPRNEQFF.

This rearrangement joins TRBV7-2 to TRBJ2-7; D is unresolved. The V gene lost 5 bases and the J gene lost 7 bases, with 21 bases spanning the gap. The CDR3 contains 15 residues. The germline CDR1 and CDR2 sequences are SGHTA and FQGNSA. CDR3 sequence: CASSPDSGLSREQYF. DNA of the CDR3: TGTGCCAGCAGCCCAGACTCGGGCCTCTCTCGGGAGCAGTACTTC.

The J gene is TRBJ2-7, the V gene TRBV6-2 or TRBV6-3, with TRBD1 matching over 7 bases. This CDR3 region has 14 residues. Germline loops: CDR1 MNHEY, CDR2 SVGEGT. Trimming removed 6 bases from V and 0 bases from J; junction bases left unmatched: 5. CDR3 in DNA: TGTGCCAGCAGGGACGGACAGGTCTCCTACGAGCAGTACTTC. This gives the protein CASRDGQVSYEQYF.

The chain carries TRBV7-9 and TRBJ2-6, with D possibly TRBD1 on 5 matching bases. Trimming took off 1 base at V and 3 bases at J, with 10 bases between the two ends. Germline CDR1 reads SEHNR; CDR2 reads FQNEAQ (reference sequence). This CDR3 spans 16 amino acids. The CDR3 DNA reads as TGTGCCAGCAGCTTAGGACAGTTCTATGGGGCCAACGTCCTGACTTTC. Translating it yields CASSLGQFYGANVLTF.

This clonotype was seen a handful of times. The chain joins TRBV11-2 to TRBJ2-2; tentatively, D is TRBD2 (6 bases). The CDR3 has 18 amino acids. With 4 bases removed from V and 7 bases from J, the gap between germline ends came to 25 bases. CDR1 SGHAT and CDR2 FQNNGV come from the germline V gene. The CDR3, as DNA: TGTGCCAGCAGCTCCCGTGTTTGGGACTCCCGAGGTATCGGGGAGCTGTTTTTT. Amino acid sequence: CASSSRVWDSRGIGELFF.

The sample holds a few counts of this clonotype. The chain joins TRBV12-3 or TRBV12-4 to TRBJ2-7; no clear D. With 6 bases removed from V and 1 base from J, the gap between germline ends came to 10 bases. CDR3 size: 13 residues. The CDR3 nucleotides read TGTGCCAGCAGGGAGCAGGAATCCTACGAGCAGTACTTC. This codes for CASREQESYEQYF.

This clonotype was counted only a few times. CDR3: CASSPRPPGQGFGTDTQYF. The DNA of the CDR3 is TGTGCCAGCAGTCCCCGACCCCCGGGACAGGGATTCGGCACAGATACGCAGTATTTT. The rearrangement joins TRBV27 to TRBJ2-3; 9 nucleotides agree with TRBD1. Trimming at V came to 5 bases and at J to 1 base, leaving 16 bases not matched to a gene. This CDR3 is built from 19 residues. Germline CDR1 and CDR2: MNHEY and SMNVEV (reference sequence).

The J gene is TRBJ1-5, the V gene TRBV6-5; a possible D gene is TRBD1 (5 bases). CDR1 is MNHEY and CDR2 is SVGAGI in the germline V gene. This CDR3 region has 14 residues. Trimming cost V 4 bases and J 5 bases, with 12 bases left between them. CDR3 loop: CASSSSGTHQPQHF. In nucleotides, the CDR3 is TGTGCCAGCAGTTCCTCTGGGACCCATCAGCCCCAGCATTTT.

The CDR3 DNA reads as TGCAGCGTTGCGGGGGGACAAGAAGGCAATCAGCCCCAGCATTTT. The encoded protein is CSVAGGQEGNQPQHF. V usage is TRBV29-1 and J usage is TRBJ1-5, with D maybe TRBD1 (6 bases). The CDR3 extends over 15 amino acids. Germline assignment: CDR1 SQVTM and CDR2 ANQGSEA. The ends were cut back, 4 bases at V and 2 bases at J, with 15 bases in the middle.

The V and J genes are TRBV7-6 and TRBJ2-5, with 9 bases that match TRBD1. Germline CDR1 is SGHVS and CDR2 is FNYEAQ. This CDR3 has 14 residues. Trimming removed 1 base from V and 5 bases from J; junction bases left unmatched: 2. Here the CDR3 DNA reads TGTGCCAGCAGCTTAGTGACAGGGGGTGAGACCCAGTACTTC. This codes for CASSLVTGGETQYF.

This chain connects TRBV20-1 to TRBJ2-1; D is uncertain. Germline values: CDR1 DFQATT, CDR2 SNEGSKA (reference sequence). This CDR3 contains 13 residues. The V gene lost 2 bases and the J gene lost 2 bases, with 7 bases spanning the gap. This chain's CDR3 is CSARSGAYNEQFF. CDR3 DNA sequence: TGCAGTGCTAGATCGGGTGCCTACAATGAGCAGTTCTTC.

The rearrangement joins TRBV4-1 to TRBJ2-3; 15 bases align to TRBD2. J lost 0 bases, V lost 5 bases, and 6 bases had no gene match. CDR1 and CDR2 from the germline V gene are MGHRA and YSYEKL. This CDR3 has 18 amino acids. The CDR3 region has the DNA TGCGCCAGCAGCAGGACTAGCGGGGGGGCTATGAGCACAGATACGCAGTATTTT. This sequence encodes CASSRTSGGAMSTDTQYF.

The gene calls are TRBV7-9 and TRBJ2-5; D unclear. Germline CDR1 is SEHNR and CDR2 is FQNEAQ (reference sequence). The CDR3 runs 13 residues. Trimming removed 3 bases at V and 5 bases at J, with 10 bases between. This CDR3 reads CASSLTLSETQYF. CDR3 nucleotide sequence: TGTGCCAGCAGCTTGACGCTCTCCGAGACCCAGTACTTC.

V is TRBV28 and J is TRBJ2-5, with a possible D match to TRBD2 (6 bases). The CDR3 is 14 amino acids. Germline V gene data show CDR1 as MDHEN and CDR2 as SYDVKM. Trimming took off 4 bases at V and 5 bases at J, with 14 bases between the two ends. The CDR3 reads CASSYLADAETQYF. Here the CDR3 DNA reads TGTGCCAGCAGTTATTTAGCGGATGCGGAGACCCAGTACTTC.

This clonotype was recorded a few times. The chain combines TRBV5-1 with TRBJ2-5; D is unresolved. Germline V CDR1 and CDR2: SGHRS, YFSETQ. Trimming took off 0 bases at V and 5 bases at J, with 8 bases between the two ends. The CDR3 has 13 amino acids. Written as DNA, the CDR3 is TGCGCCAGCAGCTTGGAACAGCCGGAGACCCAGTACTTC. This gives the protein CASSLEQPETQYF.

J is TRBJ1-5 and V is TRBV6-1; the D is unclear. Germline assignment: CDR1 MNHNS and CDR2 SASEGT. The CDR3 spans 14 residues. Trimming took off 1 base at V and 7 bases at J, with 11 bases between the two ends. The chain's CDR3 is CASSEGSNIQPQHF. CDR3 DNA sequence: TGTGCCAGCAGTGAAGGCTCAAACATCCAGCCCCAGCATTTT.

The genes are TRBV20-1 and TRBJ1-4, with D possibly matching TRBD1 (5 bases). The CDR3 has 14 amino acids. The germline CDR1 and CDR2 sequences are DFQATT and SNEGSKA (reference sequence). The V end was cut by 2 bases, the J end by 5 bases, with 12 bases between. The CDR3 sequence is CSARRISGNEKLFF. For the CDR3, the DNA is TGCAGTGCTAGAAGGATCTCAGGGAATGAAAAACTGTTTTTT.

In this sample, this clonotype turned up a few times. The chain uses TRBV20-1 and TRBJ2-1; 7 nucleotides align to TRBD1. In germline, CDR1 is DFQATT, CDR2 SNEGSKA (reference sequence). Trimming cost V 0 bases and J 9 bases; bases outside gene matches: 20. There are 18 residues in the CDR3. The CDR3 sequence: CSARDSRRATGILGEQFF. CDR3 DNA sequence: TGCAGTGCTAGAGATAGTCGACGCGCGACAGGGATTCTGGGTGAGCAGTTCTTC.

The sample holds a few counts of this clonotype. The rearrangement uses TRBV21-1 and TRBJ2-4; TRBD1 was called by the table and not checked on the DNA. TRBV21-1 is labeled a pseudogene. This CDR3 has 14 residues. In nucleotides, the CDR3 is TGTGCCAGCAGCAGACAGTTTGGCAAAAACATTCAGTACTTC. Its protein product is CASSRQFGKNIQYF.

This chain links TRBV6-1 with TRBJ2-1, with 10 bases fitting TRBD2. Unmatched junction bases numbered 12, after V lost 7 bases and J lost 9 bases. There are 15 residues in the CDR3. Germline V gives CDR1 MNHNS, CDR2 SASEGT. The CDR3 loop is CASIPSGGALGEQFF. As DNA, the CDR3 is TGTGCCAGCATCCCCAGCGGGGGGGCCCTGGGTGAGCAGTTCTTC.

The gene calls are TRBV20-1 and TRBJ2-2, with D possibly TRBD2 on 5 matching bases. The length of the CDR3 is 14 residues. Germline lookup yields CDR1 DFQATT and CDR2 SNEGSKA (reference sequence). The germline V and J ends were trimmed by 5 bases and 2 bases, with 12 bases remaining between them. CDR3 in amino acids: CSAPRTGNTGELFF. CDR3 DNA: TGCAGTGCTCCGAGGACTGGCAACACCGGGGAGCTGTTTTTT.

This clonotype was seen once. This chain connects TRBV20-1 to TRBJ1-1; 9 bases match TRBD1. V was clipped by 8 bases and J by 4 bases; unmatched bases: 11. This CDR3 comprises 14 residues. Germline CDR1 and CDR2: DFQATT and SNEGSKA (reference sequence). The CDR3 reads CSTGVRQGGTEAFF. The CDR3 nucleotides read TGCAGTACAGGGGTCCGACAGGGGGGCACTGAAGCTTTCTTT.

The chain carries TRBV20-1 and TRBJ2-7; D is unresolved. CDR3 length: 13 amino acids. Germline lookup yields CDR1 DFQATT and CDR2 SNEGSKA (reference sequence). Trimming stripped 0 bases from V and 2 bases from J, with 8 bases between. The CDR3 sequence is CSAREGFTYEQYF. The CDR3 nucleotides are TGCAGTGCTAGAGAAGGGTTCACCTACGAGCAGTACTTC.

This clonotype showed up just a few times. The J gene is TRBJ2-2, the V gene TRBV12-3 or TRBV12-4; D perhaps matches TRBD1 (6 bases). The CDR3 sequence is 18 residues long. Trimming took 7 bases from V and 4 from J, leaving 25 bases between them. The CDR3 protein is CASKLSSRGLTSTGELFF. CDR3 coding DNA: TGTGCCAGCAAGTTATCCTCCAGGGGTTTGACGAGCACCGGGGAGCTGTTTTTT.

This clonotype was recorded a few times. The gene calls are TRBV5-1 and TRBJ1-1, with 8 bases fitting TRBD1. Germline CDR1 SGHRS, CDR2 YFSETQ. The CDR3 spans 16 residues. Trimming took 4 bases from V and 0 from J; bases not matched to a gene: 8. The CDR3 region is CASSPRTGRMNTEAFF. The CDR3 DNA follows: TGCGCCAGCAGCCCCCGGACAGGGAGGATGAACACTGAAGCTTTCTTT.

DNA for the CDR3: TGTGCCAGCAGCTTAACGAAGAGCGAAGAGACCCAGTACTTC. It is translated as CASSLTKSEETQYF. This chain joins TRBV7-3 and TRBJ2-5; D is unclear. The CDR3 sequence is 14 residues long. Trimming cost V 0 bases and J 3 bases, with 8 bases left between them. The germline CDR1 and CDR2 sequences are SGHTA and FQGTGA.

This clonotype was recorded a few times. The rearrangement links TRBV3-1 to TRBJ1-2; the D is unclear. Between the trimmed V and J ends, which lost 0 bases and 4 bases, there was a span of 21 bases. The CDR3 length is 18 residues. Germline V gene data show CDR1 as LGHDT and CDR2 as YNNKEL (reference sequence). The CDR3 nucleotides are TGTGCCAGCAGCCAAGATGTTATAGGCCCAGGCGGATTCTATGGCTACACCTTC. It yields the protein CASSQDVIGPGGFYGYTF.